These T cell receptor beta chains were read from a single sample in a study of T cells in Graves' hyperthyroidism and ophthalmopathy. TCRdb independently ran MiXCR on the multiplex PCR reads; one entry per CDR3 protein. The sample holds hundreds of thousands of distinct CDR3 sequences, 11% to 15% seen once. Specimen: blood. The receptors here all came from a woman aged 18-30 years with Graves' hyperthyroidism. The CDR3 runs from the conserved cysteine through the conserved F or W. Fields, in order: J gene, V gene, clone size, D gene, CDR3 DNA, CDR3 protein. The D gene is left open where the match is weak. Expanded clones are given a class, and other clones once, few, many or no size at all.

J gene: TRBJ2-7
V gene: TRBV6-2/TRBV6-3
clone size: -
D gene: -
CDR3 DNA: TGTGCCAGCAGGCACCGTGGGGGAGGCTACGAGCAGTACTTC
CDR3 protein: CASRHRGGGYEQYF

J gene: TRBJ2-2
V gene: TRBV6-1
clone size: once
D gene: -
CDR3 DNA: TGTGCCAGCAGTAACGCCGGGGTAGCGGCGAACACCGGGGAGCTGTTTTTT
CDR3 protein: CASSNAGVAANTGELFF

J gene: TRBJ2-7
V gene: TRBV30
clone size: many
D gene: -
CDR3 DNA: TGTGCCTGGTCCTTGGGGCGCGGGGAGCAGTACTTC
CDR3 protein: CAWSLGRGEQYF

J gene: TRBJ2-7
V gene: TRBV30
clone size: many
D gene: -
CDR3 DNA: TGTGCCTGGGGGGGGATCTCCTACGAGCAGTACTTC
CDR3 protein: CAWGGISYEQYF

J gene: TRBJ2-3
V gene: TRBV18
clone size: few
D gene: -
CDR3 DNA: TGTGCCAGCCGGGGGCCAGATACGCAGTATTTT
CDR3 protein: CASRGPDTQYF

J gene: TRBJ2-3
V gene: TRBV7-8
clone size: many
D gene: -
CDR3 DNA: TGTGCCAGCAGCTTACTTCCAGATACGCAGTATTTT
CDR3 protein: CASSLLPDTQYF

J gene: TRBJ1-2
V gene: TRBV20-1
clone size: -
D gene: -
CDR3 DNA: TGCAGTGCTAGAGGGTGGGGGCAGGGCTATGGCTACACCTTC
CDR3 protein: CSARGWGQGYGYTF

J gene: TRBJ2-3
V gene: TRBV18
clone size: -
D gene: TRBD2
CDR3 DNA: TGTGCCAGCTCACCAGCGGGGCCCGGGACTAGCGGGATCCCAGATACGCAGTATTTT
CDR3 protein: CASSPAGPGTSGIPDTQYF

J gene: TRBJ2-5
V gene: TRBV5-6
clone size: many
D gene: TRBD2
CDR3 DNA: TGTGCCAGCAGCTTCCTGACTAGCGGGAAACTTGAGGGGGGAGAGACCCAGTACTTC
CDR3 protein: CASSFLTSGKLEGGETQYF

J gene: TRBJ2-7
V gene: TRBV6-5
clone size: many
D gene: TRBD1
CDR3 DNA: TGTGCCAGCAGTTACGACAGGGGGACATCCTACGAGCAGTACTTC
CDR3 protein: CASSYDRGTSYEQYF

J gene: TRBJ1-2
V gene: TRBV18
clone size: many
D gene: -
CDR3 DNA: TGTGCCAGCTCACCAACCGCAGGGGATGGCTACACCTTC
CDR3 protein: CASSPTAGDGYTF

J gene: TRBJ2-7
V gene: TRBV27
clone size: many
D gene: TRBD1
CDR3 DNA: TGTGCCAGCCTCCCGACAGGGGTCGAGCAGTACTTC
CDR3 protein: CASLPTGVEQYF

J gene: TRBJ2-2
V gene: TRBV11-2
clone size: few
D gene: -
CDR3 DNA: TGTGCCAGCAGCCCAGGACTTTTT
CDR3 protein: CASSPGLF

J gene: TRBJ1-2
V gene: TRBV18
clone size: -
D gene: -
CDR3 DNA: TGTGCCAGCTCACCGAACAGACAGAGTTCGGCCTATGGCTACACCTTC
CDR3 protein: CASSPNRQSSAYGYTF

J gene: TRBJ2-2
V gene: TRBV3-1
clone size: many
D gene: TRBD2
CDR3 DNA: TGTGCCAGCTCCCGGGCTAGCGGAGGCACCGGGGAGCTGTTTTTT
CDR3 protein: CASSRASGGTGELFF

J gene: TRBJ1-5
V gene: TRBV7-2
clone size: many
D gene: TRBD1
CDR3 DNA: TGTGCCAGCAGCTCGGGACAGCGCAATCAGCCCCAGCATTTT
CDR3 protein: CASSSGQRNQPQHF

J gene: TRBJ1-1
V gene: TRBV6-1
clone size: many
D gene: -
CDR3 DNA: TGTGCCAGCAAATCGAGAGGGTGGAACACTGAAGCTTTCTTT
CDR3 protein: CASKSRGWNTEAFF

J gene: TRBJ1-1
V gene: TRBV7-8
clone size: many
D gene: -
CDR3 DNA: TGTGCCAGCAGCTGGGGGGGGGCCGCGAACACTGAAGCTTTCTTT
CDR3 protein: CASSWGGAANTEAFF

J gene: TRBJ2-1
V gene: TRBV11-2
clone size: many
D gene: -
CDR3 DNA: TGTGCCAGCAGCTCAACCCCTTATGAGCAGTTCTTC
CDR3 protein: CASSSTPYEQFF

J gene: TRBJ2-1
V gene: TRBV20-1
clone size: few
D gene: TRBD2
CDR3 DNA: TGCAGTGCTAGGTTAAGCGGGAGGACCTGGGTGAGCTACAATGAGCAGTTCTTC
CDR3 protein: CSARLSGRTWVSYNEQFF

J gene: TRBJ2-7
V gene: TRBV7-9
clone size: -
D gene: -
CDR3 DNA: TGTGCCGGGGGGCGAGCGGGCTACGAGCAGTACTTC
CDR3 protein: CAGGRAGYEQYF

J gene: TRBJ2-5
V gene: TRBV6-6
clone size: many
D gene: TRBD2
CDR3 DNA: TGTGCCAGCAGTTACGTCGCGGGGGAAGAGACCCAGTACTTC
CDR3 protein: CASSYVAGEETQYF

J gene: TRBJ2-5
V gene: TRBV20-1
clone size: -
D gene: -
CDR3 DNA: TGCAGTGCGGGGGGCTCCTCGGAGACCCAGTACTTC
CDR3 protein: CSAGGSSETQYF

J gene: TRBJ2-3
V gene: TRBV7-8
clone size: -
D gene: -
CDR3 DNA: TGTGCCAGCAGCTTAGACGGACAGTTTACAGATACGCAGTATTTT
CDR3 protein: CASSLDGQFTDTQYF

J gene: TRBJ2-7
V gene: TRBV28
clone size: many
D gene: -
CDR3 DNA: TGTGCCAGCAGTTTAACAACCTACGAGCAGTACTTC
CDR3 protein: CASSLTTYEQYF

J gene: TRBJ1-6
V gene: TRBV2
clone size: few
D gene: TRBD1
CDR3 DNA: TGTGCCAGCACCGGACAGGGGGAAAATTCACCCCTCCACTTT
CDR3 protein: CASTGQGENSPLHF

J gene: TRBJ2-7
V gene: TRBV6-2/TRBV6-3
clone size: once
D gene: TRBD1
CDR3 DNA: TGTGCCAGCAGTTACATTCAGGACAGGGGGCAACACGAGCAGTACTTC
CDR3 protein: CASSYIQDRGQHEQYF

J gene: TRBJ1-5
V gene: TRBV28
clone size: many
D gene: -
CDR3 DNA: TGTGCCAGCAGTTTAGGAGACGGACCTAATCAGCCCCAGCATTTT
CDR3 protein: CASSLGDGPNQPQHF

J gene: TRBJ2-7
V gene: TRBV28
clone size: -
D gene: TRBD2
CDR3 DNA: TGTGCCAGCAGTTTATCCTGGGTTAGCGGGGCCTACGAGCAGTACTTC
CDR3 protein: CASSLSWVSGAYEQYF

J gene: TRBJ1-3
V gene: TRBV2
clone size: -
D gene: TRBD1
CDR3 DNA: TGTGCCAGCAGGGGGAACAGGGGACCCTCTGGAAACACCATATATTTT
CDR3 protein: CASRGNRGPSGNTIYF

J gene: TRBJ2-3
V gene: TRBV2
clone size: many
D gene: -
CDR3 DNA: TGTGCCAGCAGTGTTGCGGACGCGAGAACAGATACGCAGTATTTT
CDR3 protein: CASSVADARTDTQYF